This T cell receptor beta chain was sequenced during a study of siplizumab effects on memory and regulatory T cells. A note on this clone: Its antigen is not known.

Approximately 10^5 TCR templates underwent assay in every sample. Using immunoSEQ multiplex PCR, the repertoire was profiled, and TCRdb retains in-frame clones only, with some absent. The profile shows some 120,000 clones, approximately 94% of them singletons. Whole-study findings and limits: Sequences below about 10^-5 frequency were poorly captured, limiting mapping of alloreactive clones. Siplizumab, the agent tested, significantly reduced alloreactive sequences traceable to unstimulated CD4+ memory cells. Mappable alloreactive CD4+ clones averaged about 70% Treg-derived with siplizumab versus around 25% in controls.

The junction had 6 bases not matched to a gene; V was cut back by 5 bases and J by 1 base. The germline V gene encodes CDR1 ENHRY and CDR2 SYGVKD. The CDR3 consists of 15 residues. The sample comprised non-Treg CD4+ T cells sorted from blood. This rearrangement joins TRBV10-3 to TRBJ1-1; 8 nucleotides agree with TRBD1. This sequence originates from a human donor in good health. The CDR3 sequence: CAISRQGRGNTEAFF. The CDR3 DNA follows: TGTGCCATCAGTAGACAGGGGAGAGGGAACACTGAAGCTTTCTTT.